What follows is one T cell receptor beta chain and its context. Its antigen is still unknown. This CDR3 has 15 amino acids. V was pared by 5 bases and J by 4 bases, with 17 bases between. The germline CDR1 and CDR2 sequences are KGHSH and LQKENI. The data belong to a study of STAT3 mutations in large granular lymphocyte leukemia. Findings and caveats of the study: All newly emerging clones after therapy were STAT3 wild type. In T-cell large granular lymphocyte leukemia, about half of patients showed multiple immunodominant subclonotypes.

Repertoires were generated with immunoSEQ multiplex PCR, while TCRdb's copy carries only in-frame clones and drops some. The data contain approximately 30,000 clones, approximately 80% of them singletons. The source of this sequence is a woman aged 45-65 years with T-cell large granular lymphocyte leukemia. Some clones in this sample may be carry-over from other donors' samples. The sample consisted of peripheral blood mononuclear cells. V usage is TRBV18 and J usage is TRBJ2-5, with D possibly called TRBD1 or TRBD2 (5 bases each). The CDR3 coding sequence is TGTGCCAGCTCATCCCGACTGGGACCCACAGAGACCCAGTACTTC. As protein: CASSSRLGPTETQYF.